The rows below give T cell receptor beta chains drawn from one sample of a study of blood T cell repertoires in COVID-19. The method was immunoSEQ multiplex PCR; TCRdb's version includes in-frame clones alone and lacks a portion of them. The profile shows tens of thousands of clones, approximately 90% of them singletons. What was sequenced was peripheral blood. These receptor sequences come from a woman aged 50 to 65 in a cohort sampled during active COVID-19. CDR3s include the opening cysteine and the closing phenylalanine or tryptophan.

v_call,j_call,cdr3_aa
TRBV18,TRBJ2-3,CASSPSMAGSLGTDTQYF
TRBV7-6,TRBJ2-1,CASSLETQEYHEQFF
TRBV13,TRBJ2-3,CASTHNMDRTDTQYF
TRBV4-1,TRBJ1-2,CASSQGEGAKGYTF
TRBV11-2,TRBJ2-6,CASSLVGGSGANVLTF
TRBV10-3,TRBJ2-3,CAISEPDRRSRLDTQYF
TRBV27,TRBJ2-7,CASTKGAGSYEQYF
TRBV7-9,TRBJ2-3,CASRSTRDTQYF
TRBV6-5,TRBJ1-1,CASSYTRTGANTEAFF
TRBV13,TRBJ2-5,CASRRRESETQYF
TRBV10-3,TRBJ1-5,CAISEGGLSNQPQHF
TRBV6-5,TRBJ2-1,CASSQTGLSKNEQFF
TRBV27,TRBJ2-7,CASSIRPDRVYEQYF
TRBV29-1,TRBJ1-2,CSVAVNYGYTF
TRBV3-1/TRBV3-2,TRBJ2-5,CASSPRTSGQKETQYF
TRBV7-6,TRBJ2-1,CASSLLAGAYNEQFF
TRBV6-1,TRBJ1-6,CASSGVVSSYNSPLHF
TRBV11-3,TRBJ2-2,CASSAQDTGELFF
TRBV5-1,TRBJ2-1,CASSFNGQGLNEQFF
TRBV18,TRBJ2-1,CASSPSQPSSYNEQFF
TRBV5-1,TRBJ2-7,CASSLSGRWGDEQYF
TRBV6-5,TRBJ2-5,CASQTGQETQYF
TRBV7-7,TRBJ2-1,CASSPLAGSYNEQFF
TRBV5-5,TRBJ2-7,CASSGVEDLYEQYF
TRBV11-3,TRBJ2-7,CASSSVGGGRRVQYF
TRBV4-1,TRBJ1-6,CASSQERGNSPLHF
TRBV7-2,TRBJ1-1,CASSLVPGAGWNTEAFF
TRBV15,TRBJ1-2,CATSAGTGPNYGYTF
TRBV5-1,TRBJ1-4,CASSLGQGVEKLFF